Given below is one TCR beta chain in context. This sample was included in a study of PD-L1 blockade in urothelial cancer. Turning to the study itself: Reported median T cell count for blood samples was around 150,000.

Only in-frame clones appear in the TCRdb table, and some are missing; sequencing was by immunoSEQ multiplex PCR. Of 20,000 to 25,000 clones listed, around 87% were seen once; the top ten hold roughly 16%. V gave up 4 bases and J gave up 2 bases; unmatched junction bases: 9. CDR3 length equals 16 residues. CDR1 SGHTA and CDR2 FQGNSA come from the germline V gene. The starting material was PBMCs, obtained around atezolizumab (anti-PD-L1) treatment. This chain links TRBV7-2 with TRBJ2-5; 8 nucleotides match TRBD2. The receptor was isolated from an older woman with urothelial cancer. The CDR3 region is CASSSGPLAGQETQYF. CDR3 bases: TGTGCCAGCAGCTCCGGCCCGCTAGCGGGTCAAGAGACCCAGTACTTC.